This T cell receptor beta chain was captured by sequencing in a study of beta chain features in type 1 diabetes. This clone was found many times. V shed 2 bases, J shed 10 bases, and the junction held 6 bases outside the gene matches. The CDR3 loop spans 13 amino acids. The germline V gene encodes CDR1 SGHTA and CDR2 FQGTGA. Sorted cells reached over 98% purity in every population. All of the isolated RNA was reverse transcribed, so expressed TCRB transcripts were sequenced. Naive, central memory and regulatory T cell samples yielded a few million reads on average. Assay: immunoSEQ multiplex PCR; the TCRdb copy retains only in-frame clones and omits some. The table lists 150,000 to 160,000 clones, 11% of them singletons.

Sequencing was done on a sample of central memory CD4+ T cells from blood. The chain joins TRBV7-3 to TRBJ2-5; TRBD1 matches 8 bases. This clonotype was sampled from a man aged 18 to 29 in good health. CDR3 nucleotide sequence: TGTGCCAGCAGCTTAGACAGGGGCAAGGGCCAGTACTTC. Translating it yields CASSLDRGKGQYF.